This T cell receptor (beta chain) stems from a study of naive and memory T cell subsets. Findings and limits, study-wide: TCR transcript changes with activation or differentiation may affect this RNA method.

About this clonotype itself: Its target is not known.

Amplification of ligated cDNA took four PCR rounds with SP2 and nested alpha and beta constant primers. Reverse transcription of blood and skin TCR RNA was primed at alpha and beta constant regions. TCRdb called the 5' RACE reads again in MiXCR, with one record for every CDR3 protein. The sample includes about 62,000 distinct CDR3 sequences, approximately 8% of them seen just once. Germline V gives CDR1 SGDLS, CDR2 YYNGEE. With 3 bases removed from V and 7 bases from J, the gap between germline ends came to 11 bases. The CDR3 totals 12 residues. The library had UMIs added by 3' ligation of an oligonucleotide to TCR cDNA. RNA was extracted from more than 2 ml of whole blood of healthy adults. Cells were not sorted; total RNA input targeted about 1 to 1000 ng.

This receptor was identified in a female donor in good health. The chain links TRBV9 to TRBJ2-7; D ambiguous. DNA of the CDR3: TGTGCCAGCAGCGCCAAATCGGGTGAGCAGTACTTC. It translates to CASSAKSGEQYF.